The T cell receptor (beta chain) described here comes from a study of breast tumors, draining lymph nodes, adjacent tissues. Whole-study results and caveats: Most tumor T cells seemingly derive from lymph node, then expand in tumor.

This CDR3 comprises 17 residues. V gave up 10 bases and J gave up 5 bases; unmatched junction bases: 19. In germline, CDR1 is WSHSY, CDR2 SAAADI. Via MiXCR, TCRdb re-called the multiplex PCR reads, giving one row per CDR3 protein. Seen here are some 130,000 distinct CDR3 sequences, around 22% observed once, and the top ten hold around 2.6%. In this sample, this clonotype turned up many times. The target antigen is unknown. Samples came from axillary lymph nodes draining the breast cancer. This clonotype originated in a female donor with breast cancer. Some clones in this sample may be carry-over from other donors' samples. Input material: axillary lymph node tissue. The chain uses TRBV10-2 and TRBJ2-1; 8 bases match TRBD2. The CDR3 is CATSRAQREKGNNEQFF. The CDR3 coding sequence is TGCGCCACCTCACGCGCCCAGCGGGAGAAGGGGAACAATGAGCAGTTCTTC.